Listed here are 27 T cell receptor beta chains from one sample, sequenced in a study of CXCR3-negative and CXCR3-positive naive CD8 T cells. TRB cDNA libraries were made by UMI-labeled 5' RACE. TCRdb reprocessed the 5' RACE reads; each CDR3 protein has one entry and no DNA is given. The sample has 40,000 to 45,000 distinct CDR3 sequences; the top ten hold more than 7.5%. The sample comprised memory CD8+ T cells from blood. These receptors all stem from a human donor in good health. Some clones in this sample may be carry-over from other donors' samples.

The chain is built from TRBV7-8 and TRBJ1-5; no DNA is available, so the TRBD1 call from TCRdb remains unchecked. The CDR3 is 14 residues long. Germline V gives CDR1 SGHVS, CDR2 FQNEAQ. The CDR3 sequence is CASSLGQGDQPQHF.

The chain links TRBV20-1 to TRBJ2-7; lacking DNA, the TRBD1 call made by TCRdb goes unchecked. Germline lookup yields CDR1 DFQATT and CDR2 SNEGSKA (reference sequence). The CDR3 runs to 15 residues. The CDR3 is CSAQTLEQVLYEQYF.

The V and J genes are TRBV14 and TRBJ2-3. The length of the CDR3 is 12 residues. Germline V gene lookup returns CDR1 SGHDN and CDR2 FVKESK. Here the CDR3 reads CASSQVTDTQYF.

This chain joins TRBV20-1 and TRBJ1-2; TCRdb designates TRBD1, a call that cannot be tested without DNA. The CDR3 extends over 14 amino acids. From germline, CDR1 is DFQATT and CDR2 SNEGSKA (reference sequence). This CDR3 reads CSARDGAVVDGYTF.

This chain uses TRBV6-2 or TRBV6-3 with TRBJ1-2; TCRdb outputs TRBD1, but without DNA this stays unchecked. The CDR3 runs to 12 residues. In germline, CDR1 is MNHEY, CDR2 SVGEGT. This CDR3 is CASTPGLNGYTF.

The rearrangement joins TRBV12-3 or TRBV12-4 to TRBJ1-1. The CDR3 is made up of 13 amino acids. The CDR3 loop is CASSLAMNTEAFF.

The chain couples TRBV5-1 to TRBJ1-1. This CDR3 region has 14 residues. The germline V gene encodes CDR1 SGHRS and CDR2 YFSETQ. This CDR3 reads CASSLLSMNTEAFF. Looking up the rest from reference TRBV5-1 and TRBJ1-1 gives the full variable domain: KAGVTQTPRYLIKTRGQQVTLSCSPISGHRSVSWYQQTPGQGLQFLFEYFSETQRNKGNFPGRFSGRQFSNSRSEMNVSTLELGDSALYLCASSLLSMNTEAFFGQGTRLTVV.

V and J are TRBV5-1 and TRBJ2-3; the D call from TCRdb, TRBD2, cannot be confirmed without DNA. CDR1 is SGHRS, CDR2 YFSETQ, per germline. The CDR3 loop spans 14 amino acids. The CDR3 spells CASRTSGIPDTQYF.

CDR3 sequence: CATSRAERTTDTQYF. This chain uses TRBV15 with TRBJ2-3; TCRdb picks TRBD2, but there is no DNA to check that call. The CDR3 is 15 residues long. Germline values: CDR1 LNHNV, CDR2 YYDKDF (reference sequence).

CDR3 in amino acids: CASSPGTLSYEQYF. This rearrangement joins TRBV19 to TRBJ2-7; the TRBD2 assignment by TCRdb is unverifiable without DNA. The length of the CDR3 is 14 residues. Germline V gene lookup returns CDR1 LNHDA and CDR2 SQIVND (reference sequence).

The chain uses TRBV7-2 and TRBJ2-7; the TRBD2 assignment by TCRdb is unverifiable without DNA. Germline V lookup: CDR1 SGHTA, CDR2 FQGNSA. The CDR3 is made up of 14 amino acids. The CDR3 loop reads CASSFGGVAYEQYF.

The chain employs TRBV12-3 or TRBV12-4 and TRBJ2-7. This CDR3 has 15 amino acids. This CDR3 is CASSLVAESSYEQYF.

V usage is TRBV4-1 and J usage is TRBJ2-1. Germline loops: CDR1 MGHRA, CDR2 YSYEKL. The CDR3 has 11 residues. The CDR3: CASSLYNEQFF.

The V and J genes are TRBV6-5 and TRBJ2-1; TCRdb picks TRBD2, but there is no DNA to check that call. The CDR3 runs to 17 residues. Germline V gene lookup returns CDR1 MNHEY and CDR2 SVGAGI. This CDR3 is CASSYISSSESYNEQFF.

CDR3 in amino acids: CASSYGGQGGLYEQFF. V usage is TRBV5-6 and J usage is TRBJ2-1; TCRdb gives TRBD1 as the D gene, but with no DNA this cannot be confirmed. Germline CDR1 reads SGHDT; CDR2 reads YYEEEE. The length of the CDR3 is 16 residues.

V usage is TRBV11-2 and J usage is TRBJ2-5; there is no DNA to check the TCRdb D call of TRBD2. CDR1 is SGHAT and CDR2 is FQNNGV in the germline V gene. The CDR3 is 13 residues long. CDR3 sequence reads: CASSHYGLETQYF. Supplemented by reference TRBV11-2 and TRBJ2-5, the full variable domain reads EAGVAQSPRYKIIEKRQSVAFWCNPISGHATLYWYQQILGQGPKLLIQFQNNGVVDDSQLPKDRFSAERLKGVDSTLKIQPAKLEDSAVYLCASSHYGLETQYFGPGTRLLVL.

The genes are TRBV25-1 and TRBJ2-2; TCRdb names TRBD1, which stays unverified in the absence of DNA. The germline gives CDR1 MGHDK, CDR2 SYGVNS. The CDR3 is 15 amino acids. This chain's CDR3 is CASSGQGADTGELFF.

CDR3 loop: CASSPTIGGGTEAFF. V is TRBV7-9 and J is TRBJ1-1; without DNA, the TCRdb call of TRBD1 cannot be checked. Germline values: CDR1 SEHNR, CDR2 FQNEAQ (reference sequence). The CDR3 runs to 15 residues.

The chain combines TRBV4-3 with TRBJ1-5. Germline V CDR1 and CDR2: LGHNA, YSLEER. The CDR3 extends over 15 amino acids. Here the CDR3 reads CASSPSRGSNQPQHF.

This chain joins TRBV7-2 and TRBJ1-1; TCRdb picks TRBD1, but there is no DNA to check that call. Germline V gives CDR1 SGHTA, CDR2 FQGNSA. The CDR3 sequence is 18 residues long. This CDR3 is CASSLEGGQGALRTEAFF. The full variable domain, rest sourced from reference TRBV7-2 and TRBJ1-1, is GAGVSQSPSNKVTEKGKDVELRCDPISGHTALYWYRQSLGQGLEFLIYFQGNSAPDKSGLPSDRFSAERTGGSVSTLTIQRTQQEDSAVYLCASSLEGGQGALRTEAFFGQGTRLTVV.

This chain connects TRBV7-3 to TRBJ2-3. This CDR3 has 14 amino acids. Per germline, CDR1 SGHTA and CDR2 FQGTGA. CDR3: CASSLTGSVDTQYF.

The chain's CDR3 is CSVPGQGAVTGELFF. V is TRBV29-1 and J is TRBJ2-2; TCRdb calls TRBD1, which cannot be checked without DNA. Germline CDR1 and CDR2: SQVTM and ANQGSEA. The CDR3 sequence is 15 residues long.

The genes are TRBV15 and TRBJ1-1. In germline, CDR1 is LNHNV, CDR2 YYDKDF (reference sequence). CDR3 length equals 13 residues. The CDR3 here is CATEGKVGTEAFF.

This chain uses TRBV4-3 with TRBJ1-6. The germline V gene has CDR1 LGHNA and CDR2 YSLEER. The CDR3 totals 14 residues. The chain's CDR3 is CASSQSSYNSPLHF.

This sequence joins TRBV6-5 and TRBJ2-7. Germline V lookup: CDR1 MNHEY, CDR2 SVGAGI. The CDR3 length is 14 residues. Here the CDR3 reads CASSSPRSGDEQYF.

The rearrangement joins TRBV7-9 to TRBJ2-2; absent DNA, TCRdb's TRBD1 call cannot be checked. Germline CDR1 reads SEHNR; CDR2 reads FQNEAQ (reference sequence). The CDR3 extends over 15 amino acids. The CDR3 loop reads CASSYTGPNTGELFF. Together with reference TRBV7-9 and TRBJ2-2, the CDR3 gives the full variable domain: DTGVSQNPRHKITKRGQNVTFRCDPISEHNRLYWYRQTLGQGPEFLTYFQNEAQLEKSRLLSDRFSAERPKGSFSTLEIQRTEQGDSAMYLCASSYTGPNTGELFFGEGSRLTVL.

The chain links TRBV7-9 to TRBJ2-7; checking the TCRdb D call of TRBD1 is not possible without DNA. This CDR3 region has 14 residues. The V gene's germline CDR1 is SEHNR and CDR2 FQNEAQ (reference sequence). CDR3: CASSLVTGSGEQYF.